This record concerns one TCR beta chain sequence. Germline-derived CDR1 and CDR2 are SGDLS and YYNGEE. The CDR3 has 15 amino acids. V lost 4 bases to trimming and J lost 0 bases, with 13 bases between them. The entry originates in a study of T cell changes during pregnancy in multiple sclerosis. Method: immunoSEQ multiplex PCR; TCRdb's copy keeps in-frame clones and lacks some. The data show tens of thousands of clones, around nine tenths seen once. The chain links TRBV9 to TRBJ1-1; maybe TRBD1 (5 bases). The receptor comes from a female donor in good health, enrolled as a control in a pregnancy study. Sample: peripheral blood, taken after pregnancy. The CDR3 nucleotides are TGTGCCAGCAGCCCCCCGGCAGGGTTGAACACTGAAGCTTTCTTT. Residues: CASSPPAGLNTEAFF. Full variable domain (rest looked up from reference TRBV9 and TRBJ1-1): DSGVTQTPKHLITATGQRVTLRCSPRSGDLSVYWYQQSLDQGLQFLIQYYNGEERAKGNILERFSAQQFPDLHSELNLSSLELGDSALYFCASSPPAGLNTEAFFGQGTRLTVV.